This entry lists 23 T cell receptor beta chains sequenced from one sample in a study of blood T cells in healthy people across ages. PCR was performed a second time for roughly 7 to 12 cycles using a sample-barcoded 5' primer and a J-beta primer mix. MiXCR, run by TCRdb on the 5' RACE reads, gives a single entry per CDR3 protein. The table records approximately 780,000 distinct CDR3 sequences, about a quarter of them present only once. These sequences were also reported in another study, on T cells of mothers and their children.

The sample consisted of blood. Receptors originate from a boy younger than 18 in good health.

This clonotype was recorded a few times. The CDR3 nucleotides are TGTGCCAGCAGCAAATGGGGCCTCGGGAGGAGGAGGAACACTGAAGCTTTCTTT. As protein: CASSKWGLGRRRNTEAFF. The genes are TRBV21-1 and TRBJ1-1. TRBV21-1 is labeled a pseudogene. The CDR3 runs 18 residues.

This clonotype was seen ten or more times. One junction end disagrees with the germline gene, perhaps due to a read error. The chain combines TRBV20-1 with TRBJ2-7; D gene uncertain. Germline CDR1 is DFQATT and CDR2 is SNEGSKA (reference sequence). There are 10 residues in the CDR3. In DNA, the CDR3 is TGCAGTGCTGGAGACTACGAGCAGTACTTC. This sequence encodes CSAGDYEQYF.

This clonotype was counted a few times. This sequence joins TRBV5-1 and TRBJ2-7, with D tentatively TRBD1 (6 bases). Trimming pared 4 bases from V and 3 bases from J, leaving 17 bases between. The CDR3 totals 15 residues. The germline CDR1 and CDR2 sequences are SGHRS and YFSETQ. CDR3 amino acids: CASSGIGTQYYEQYF. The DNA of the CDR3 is TGCGCCAGCAGCGGGATCGGGACACAATACTACGAGCAGTACTTC.

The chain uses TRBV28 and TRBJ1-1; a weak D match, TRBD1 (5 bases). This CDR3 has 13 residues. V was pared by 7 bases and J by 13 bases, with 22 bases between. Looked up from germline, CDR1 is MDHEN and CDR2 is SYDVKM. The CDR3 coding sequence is TGTGCCAGCACCCAAAGGGGACGGACCAAGGATTTCTTT. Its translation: CASTQRGRTKDFF.

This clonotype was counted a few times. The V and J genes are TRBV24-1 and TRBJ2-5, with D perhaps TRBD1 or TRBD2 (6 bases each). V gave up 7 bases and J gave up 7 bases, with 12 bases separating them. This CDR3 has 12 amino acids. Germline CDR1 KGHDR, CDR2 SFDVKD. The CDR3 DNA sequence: TGTGCCACCAGAGGGGGGTCGGGGACCCAGTACTTC. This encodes CATRGGSGTQYF.

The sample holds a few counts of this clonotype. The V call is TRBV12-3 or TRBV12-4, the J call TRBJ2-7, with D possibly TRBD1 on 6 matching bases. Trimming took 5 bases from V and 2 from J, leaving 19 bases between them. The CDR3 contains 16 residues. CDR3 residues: CASSGPRGQLAYEQYF. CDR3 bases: TGTGCCAGCAGTGGGCCCAGGGGCCAACTCGCCTACGAGCAGTACTTC.

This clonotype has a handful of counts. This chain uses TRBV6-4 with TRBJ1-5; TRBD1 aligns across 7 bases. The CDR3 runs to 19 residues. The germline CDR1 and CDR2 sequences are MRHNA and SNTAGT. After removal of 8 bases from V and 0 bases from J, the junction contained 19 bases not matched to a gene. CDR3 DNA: TGTGCCAGCGGTCCCTCCGGGACAGAGGCAACTTATAGCAATCAGCCCCAGCATTTT. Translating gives CASGPSGTEATYSNQPQHF.

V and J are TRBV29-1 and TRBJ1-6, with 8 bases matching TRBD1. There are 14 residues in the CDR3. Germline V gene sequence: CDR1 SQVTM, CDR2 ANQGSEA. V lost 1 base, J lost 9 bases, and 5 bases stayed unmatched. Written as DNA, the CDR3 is TGCAGCGTTGAAGGGACAGGGAAGGGTTCACCCCTCCACTTT. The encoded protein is CSVEGTGKGSPLHF.

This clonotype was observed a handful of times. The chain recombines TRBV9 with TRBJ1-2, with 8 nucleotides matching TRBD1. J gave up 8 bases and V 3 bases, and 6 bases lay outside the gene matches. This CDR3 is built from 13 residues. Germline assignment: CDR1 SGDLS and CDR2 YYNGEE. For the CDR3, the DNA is TGTGCCAGCAGCGCAGGGGGCGCGGGGGGCTACACCTTC. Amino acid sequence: CASSAGGAGGYTF.

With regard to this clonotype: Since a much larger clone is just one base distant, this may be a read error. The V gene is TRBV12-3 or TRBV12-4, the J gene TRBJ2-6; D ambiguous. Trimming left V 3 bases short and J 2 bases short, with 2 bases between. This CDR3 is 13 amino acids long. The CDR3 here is CASSFTGANVLTF. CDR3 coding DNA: TGTGCCAGCAGTTTCACTGGGGCCAACGTCCTGACTTTC.

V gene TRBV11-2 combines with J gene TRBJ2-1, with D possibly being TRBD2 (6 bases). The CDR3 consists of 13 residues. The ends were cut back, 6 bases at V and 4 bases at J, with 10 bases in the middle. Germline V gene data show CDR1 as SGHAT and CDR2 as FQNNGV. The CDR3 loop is CASRPGTYNEQFF. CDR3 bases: TGTGCCAGCAGACCAGGGACTTACAATGAGCAGTTCTTC.

CDR3 sequence reads: CASSSHNKIEQFF. CDR3 in DNA: TGTGCCAGCAGTTCCCACAACAAAATCGAGCAGTTCTTC. The chain recombines TRBV12-3 or TRBV12-4 with TRBJ2-1; D not certain. CDR3 size: 13 residues. Deletions cut 4 bases from V and 10 bases from J, with 14 bases between.

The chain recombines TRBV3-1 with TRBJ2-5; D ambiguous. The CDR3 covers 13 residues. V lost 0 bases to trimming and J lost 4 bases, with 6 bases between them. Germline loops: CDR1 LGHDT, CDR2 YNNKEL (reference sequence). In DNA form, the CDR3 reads TGTGCCAGCAGCCAAGAGGCGGCAGAGACCCAGTACTTC. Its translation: CASSQEAAETQYF.

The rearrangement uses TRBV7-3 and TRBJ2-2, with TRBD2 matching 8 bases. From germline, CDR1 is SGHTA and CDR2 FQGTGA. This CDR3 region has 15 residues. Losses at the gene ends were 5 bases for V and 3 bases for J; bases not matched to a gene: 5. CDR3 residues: CASSPTGGYTGELFF. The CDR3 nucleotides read TGTGCCAGCAGCCCCACGGGAGGGTACACCGGGGAGCTGTTTTTT.

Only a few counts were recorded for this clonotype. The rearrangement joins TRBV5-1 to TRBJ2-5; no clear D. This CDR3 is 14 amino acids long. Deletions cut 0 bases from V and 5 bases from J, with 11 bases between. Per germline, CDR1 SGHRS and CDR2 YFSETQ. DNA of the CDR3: TGCGCCAGCAGCTTGGCCGCGGTAGAGGAGACCCAGTACTTC. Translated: CASSLAAVEETQYF.

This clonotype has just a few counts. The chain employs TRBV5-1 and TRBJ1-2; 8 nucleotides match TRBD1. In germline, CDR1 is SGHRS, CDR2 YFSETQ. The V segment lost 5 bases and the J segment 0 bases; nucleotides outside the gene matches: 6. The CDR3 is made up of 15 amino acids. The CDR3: CASSIDRGSNYGYTF. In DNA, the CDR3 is TGCGCCAGCAGTATAGACAGGGGTTCTAACTATGGCTACACCTTC.

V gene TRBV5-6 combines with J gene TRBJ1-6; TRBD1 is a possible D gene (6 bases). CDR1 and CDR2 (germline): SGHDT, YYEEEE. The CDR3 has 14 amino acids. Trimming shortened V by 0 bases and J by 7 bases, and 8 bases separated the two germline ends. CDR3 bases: TGTGCCAGCAGCTTGGGACAGGTGAATTCACCCCTCCACTTT. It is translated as CASSLGQVNSPLHF.

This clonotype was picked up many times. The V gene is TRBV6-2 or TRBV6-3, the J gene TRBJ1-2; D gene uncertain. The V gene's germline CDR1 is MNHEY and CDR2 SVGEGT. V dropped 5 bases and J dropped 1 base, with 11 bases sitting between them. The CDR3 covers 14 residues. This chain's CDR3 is CASSPRLNNYGYTF. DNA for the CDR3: TGTGCCAGCAGTCCCAGATTAAATAACTATGGCTACACCTTC.

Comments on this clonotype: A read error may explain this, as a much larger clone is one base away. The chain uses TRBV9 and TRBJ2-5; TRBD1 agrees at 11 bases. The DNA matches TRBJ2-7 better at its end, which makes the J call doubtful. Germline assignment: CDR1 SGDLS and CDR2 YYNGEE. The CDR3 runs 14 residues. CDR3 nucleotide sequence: TGTGCCAGCAGCCGGGACAGGGGGGTGTACGAGCAGTACTTC. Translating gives CASSRDRGVYEQYF.

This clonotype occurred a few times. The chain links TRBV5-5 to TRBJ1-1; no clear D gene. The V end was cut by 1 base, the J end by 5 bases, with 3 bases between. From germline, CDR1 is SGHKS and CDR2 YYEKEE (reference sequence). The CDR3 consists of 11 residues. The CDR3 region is CASSLYTEAFF. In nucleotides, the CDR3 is TGTGCCAGCAGCTTGTATACTGAAGCTTTCTTT.

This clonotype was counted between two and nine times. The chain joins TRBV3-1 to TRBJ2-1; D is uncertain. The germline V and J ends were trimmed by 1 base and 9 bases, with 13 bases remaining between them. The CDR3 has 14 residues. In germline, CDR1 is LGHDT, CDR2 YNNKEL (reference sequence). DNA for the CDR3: TGTGCCAGCAGCCAAGGAAGCCCCTCTGGTGAGCAGTTCTTC. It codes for CASSQGSPSGEQFF.

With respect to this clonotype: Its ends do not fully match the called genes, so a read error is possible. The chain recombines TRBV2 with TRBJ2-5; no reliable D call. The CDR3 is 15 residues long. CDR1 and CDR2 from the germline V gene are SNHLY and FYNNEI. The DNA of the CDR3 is TGTGCCAGCAGTGAGGATACAGCGTACCAAGAGACCCACTACTTC. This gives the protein CASSEDTAYQETHYF.

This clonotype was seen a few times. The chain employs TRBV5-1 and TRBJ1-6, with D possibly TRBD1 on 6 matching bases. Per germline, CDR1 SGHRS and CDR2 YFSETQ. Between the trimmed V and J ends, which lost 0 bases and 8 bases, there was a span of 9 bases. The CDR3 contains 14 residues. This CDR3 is CASSLEGEYSPLHF. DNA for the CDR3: TGCGCCAGCAGCTTGGAGGGGGAGTATTCACCCCTCCACTTT.